Described below is a single T cell receptor beta chain sequence and its context. This record comes from a study of blood T cell repertoires in COVID-19. Using immunoSEQ multiplex PCR, the repertoire was profiled, and TCRdb retains in-frame clones only, with some absent. The sample has some 230,000 clones, 70% to 85% seen once. V gave up 0 bases and J gave up 3 bases, with 6 bases separating them. This CDR3 has 13 residues. The germline gives CDR1 SGHRS, CDR2 YFSETQ. Sequenced: PBMCs or T cells enriched from blood (not recorded which). This clonotype was sampled from a man in his forties who had recovered from COVID-19. This chain links TRBV5-1 with TRBJ1-1; D remains ambiguous. The CDR3 here is CASSLESDTEAFF. In nucleotides, the CDR3 is TGCGCCAGCAGCTTGGAGTCAGACACTGAAGCTTTCTTT.